Below are 20 T cell receptor beta chains sequenced from a single sample in a study of human T cells and chemical hapten exposure. Time point here: patch test 1, 2 weeks after DPC sensitization. Treatment described: therapeutic diphenylcyclopropenone sensitization with weekly scalp DPC. In TCRdb, the RACE reads were re-called with MiXCR into one record per CDR3 protein. The repertoire consists of tens of thousands of distinct CDR3 sequences, with 9.3% occurring once and the leading ten covering about an eighth. Material: whole blood, obtained in connection with sensitization to the hapten diphenylcyclopropenone (DPC). All receptors come from a woman aged 40 to 55 with alopecia areata. Some clones in this sample may be carry-over from other donors' samples.

This clonotype was counted many times. The chain employs TRBV20-1 and TRBJ2-1; 13 bases agree with TRBD2. This CDR3 has 15 amino acids. With 6 bases clipped from V and 10 bases from J, the junction kept 12 bases outside the gene matches. Germline V gene data show CDR1 as DFQATT and CDR2 as SNEGSKA (reference sequence). The CDR3, as DNA: TGCAGTGCCGACGCACCGACTAGCGGGGGGAGGGAGCAGTTCTTC. Its protein is CSADAPTSGGREQFF.

A few counts support this clonotype. The chain joins TRBV4-1 to TRBJ2-1; the match to TRBD1 covers 9 bases. The junction had 6 bases not matched to a gene; V was cut back by 0 bases and J by 6 bases. The CDR3 sequence is 16 residues long. Germline V gene sequence: CDR1 MGHRA, CDR2 YSYEKL. CDR3 protein: CASSQERGQGRNEQFF. CDR3 DNA: TGCGCCAGCAGCCAAGAAAGGGGACAGGGTCGCAATGAGCAGTTCTTC.

Notes on this clonotype: This clone may be a read error of a much larger clone one base away. This sequence joins TRBV4-2 and TRBJ2-3, with TRBD2 identical over 7 bases. From germline, CDR1 is LGHNA and CDR2 YNFKEQ. The V segment lost 3 bases and the J segment 4 bases; nucleotides outside the gene matches: 10. The CDR3 is 16 amino acids. The CDR3 region is CASSHRKRGVSDTQYF. CDR3 sequence (DNA): TGTGCCAGCAGCCACCGCAAGCGGGGCGTCTCAGATACGCAGTATTTT.

There are a few counts of this clonotype. The rearrangement joins TRBV15 to TRBJ2-5; D is uncertain. Trimming removed 0 bases from V and 7 bases from J, with 9 bases in between. The CDR3 loop spans 13 amino acids. From germline, CDR1 is LNHNV and CDR2 YYDKDF (reference sequence). The CDR3 is CATSRDSRGTQYF. Here the CDR3 DNA reads TGTGCCACCAGCAGAGATTCCCGAGGGACCCAGTACTTC.

This clonotype was counted many times. This sequence joins TRBV3-1 and TRBJ2-1; the D call may be TRBD1 or TRBD2 (5 bases each). The germline CDR1 and CDR2 sequences are LGHDT and YNNKEL (reference sequence). CDR3 length: 19 residues. V was clipped by 0 bases and J by 5 bases, with 23 bases between them. This CDR3 reads CASSQDRIRGPLGHNEQFF. The CDR3 DNA follows: TGTGCCAGCAGCCAAGATCGGATCCGGGGCCCCCTGGGCCACAATGAGCAGTTCTTC.

This clonotype was counted at least ten times. The chain has TRBV27 and TRBJ2-2; 7 bases agree with TRBD2. V trimming: 1 base; J trimming: 5 bases; junction bases outside the gene matches: 10. Germline CDR1 and CDR2: MNHEY and SMNVEV (reference sequence). CDR3 length: 17 amino acids. CDR3 DNA: TGTGCCAGCAGTTTATACCTTTTCCGGGGGGAAACCGGGGAGCTGTTTTTT. It codes for CASSLYLFRGETGELFF.

The V and J genes are TRBV20-1 and TRBJ2-7; 10 positions agree with TRBD1. Germline lookup yields CDR1 DFQATT and CDR2 SNEGSKA (reference sequence). The V gene end was trimmed by 5 bases and the J gene end by 2 bases; junction bases not matched to a gene: 6. The length of the CDR3 is 14 residues. The CDR3 nucleotides are TGCAGTGCTCCCGACAGGGGGCCGCCCTACGAGCAGTACTTC. It translates to CSAPDRGPPYEQYF.

This clonotype was picked up many times. The V call is TRBV5-1, the J call TRBJ1-2, with D perhaps TRBD1 (5 bases). The germline gives CDR1 SGHRS, CDR2 YFSETQ. Trimming shortened V by 3 bases and J by 8 bases, and 11 bases separated the two germline ends. This CDR3 region has 12 residues. CDR3 coding DNA: TGCGCCAGCAGCTCGGGAGGGGTAGGCTACACCTTC. Its translation: CASSSGGVGYTF.

This clonotype was seen more than once but under ten times. V and J are TRBV4-1 and TRBJ1-1; 7 nucleotides match TRBD1. The CDR3 is 16 amino acids. V shed 0 bases, J shed 3 bases, and the junction held 7 bases outside the gene matches. Per the germline V gene, CDR1 is MGHRA and CDR2 is YSYEKL. The CDR3 sequence is CASSQEFRQGDTEAFF. The CDR3, as DNA: TGCGCCAGCAGCCAAGAGTTTCGGCAGGGGGACACTGAAGCTTTCTTT.

This clonotype turned up a few times. The chain combines TRBV20-1 with TRBJ1-3; no clear D gene. Trimming removed 4 bases from V and 4 bases from J, with 11 bases in between. This CDR3 comprises 13 residues. The germline V gene encodes CDR1 DFQATT and CDR2 SNEGSKA (reference sequence). Written as DNA, the CDR3 is TGCAGTGCTATCCAGAGGGCGGGAAACACCATATATTTT. Its protein product is CSAIQRAGNTIYF.

This clonotype was recorded at least ten times. This chain joins TRBV2 and TRBJ2-5; D gene uncertain. The V gene's germline CDR1 is SNHLY and CDR2 FYNNEI. The CDR3 spans 16 residues. The germline V and J ends were trimmed by 3 bases and 2 bases, with 16 bases remaining between them. The CDR3 region is CASSEVVSYLQETQYF. CDR3 coding DNA: TGTGCCAGCAGTGAGGTTGTCAGCTATCTTCAAGAGACCCAGTACTTC.

This clonotype appeared many times. This sequence joins TRBV29-1 and TRBJ2-7; 10 positions match TRBD1. The germline CDR1 and CDR2 sequences are SQVTM and ANQGSEA. The CDR3 has 13 residues. V shed 7 bases, J shed 2 bases, and the junction held 5 bases outside the gene matches. The CDR3, as DNA: TGCAGCGCCATCGGACAGGGGGCCTACGAGCAGTACTTC. Translated: CSAIGQGAYEQYF.

This clonotype was detected only a few times. This rearrangement joins TRBV7-9 to TRBJ2-2; no firm D call. The CDR3 is 12 residues long. Trimming left V 1 base short and J 6 bases short, with 3 bases between. In germline, CDR1 is SEHNR, CDR2 FQNEAQ (reference sequence). The CDR3 DNA reads as TGTGCCAGCAGCTTAGGGGCCGGGGAGCTGTTTTTT. Translating gives CASSLGAGELFF. Full variable domain (rest looked up from reference TRBV7-9 and TRBJ2-2): DTGVSQNPRHKITKRGQNVTFRCDPISEHNRLYWYRQTLGQGPEFLTYFQNEAQLEKSRLLSDRFSAERPKGSFSTLEIQRTEQGDSAMYLCASSLGAGELFFGEGSRLTVL.

Ten or more counts support this clonotype. J is TRBJ1-1 and V is TRBV29-1; D uncertain. CDR1 is SQVTM and CDR2 is ANQGSEA in the germline V gene. The CDR3 is 16 residues long. Trimming left V 1 base short and J 4 bases short, with 19 bases between. CDR3 in amino acids: CSVEGVWQPEGTEAFF. CDR3 DNA: TGCAGCGTTGAAGGCGTCTGGCAGCCCGAGGGCACTGAAGCTTTCTTT.

This clonotype showed up just a few times. The chain employs TRBV7-2 and TRBJ1-2; D possibly corresponds to TRBD1 (6 bases). Germline CDR1 reads SGHTA; CDR2 reads FQGNSA. The CDR3 covers 13 residues. V lost 3 bases to trimming and J lost 8 bases, with 13 bases between them. CDR3 in DNA: TGTGCCAGCAGCTTCAGGACAGACGTAGGCTACACCTTC. Translating gives CASSFRTDVGYTF.

In nucleotides, the CDR3 is TGTGCCAGCAGCCAAGGGGGACAGGGGATTACCTACGAGCAGTACTTC. This translates into CASSQGGQGITYEQYF. The chain is built from TRBV3-2 and TRBJ2-7; the table assigns TRBD1, which was not confirmed against the DNA. TRBV3-2 represents a pseudogene. The CDR3 covers 16 residues.

Ten or more counts support this clonotype. The CDR3, as DNA: TGTGCCACCAGTGATAGGGCGGGGACAGGGAAAAACATTCAGTACTTC. Its translation: CATSDRAGTGKNIQYF. The chain links TRBV24-1 to TRBJ2-4; 9 nucleotides match TRBD1. Germline assignment: CDR1 KGHDR and CDR2 SFDVKD. V shed 3 bases, J shed 4 bases, and the junction held 6 bases outside the gene matches. CDR3 size: 16 residues.

In regard to this clonotype: A much larger clone lies a single base off, so this may be a read error. The gene calls are TRBV29-1 and TRBJ1-4, with TRBD1 as a possible D gene (6 bases). This CDR3 region has 13 residues. Germline CDR1 and CDR2: SQVTM and ANQGSEA. Trimming cost V 8 bases and J 4 bases, with 14 bases left between them. The chain's CDR3 is CSFTRTVNEKLFF. The CDR3 nucleotides are TGCAGCTTCACTCGGACAGTTAATGAAAAACTGTTTTTT.

This clonotype showed up many times. This chain's CDR3 is CASSTRLRSGNTIYF. CDR3 sequence (DNA): TGTGCCAGCAGCACCCGACTCCGCTCTGGAAACACCATATATTTT. The chain combines TRBV7-8 with TRBJ1-3; D gene uncertain. Trimming took 5 bases from V and 0 from J, leaving 11 bases between them. Germline values: CDR1 SGHVS, CDR2 FQNEAQ. The CDR3 has 15 residues.

The chain links TRBV28 to TRBJ1-5, with D possibly being TRBD1 (5 bases). V was shortened by 5 bases and J by 6 bases, with 17 bases between the two germline ends. CDR3 length: 15 residues. From germline, CDR1 is MDHEN and CDR2 SYDVKM. The CDR3 region has the DNA TGTGCCAGCAGTCTGGGGCAGGGCTATCGTCAGCCCCAGCATTTT. It yields the protein CASSLGQGYRQPQHF.